Listed here are 4 T cell receptor beta chains from one sample, sequenced in a study of blood T cell repertoires in COVID-19. Some clones are missing from TCRdb's copy, which holds only in-frame ones; the method was immunoSEQ multiplex PCR. There are over 150,000 clones in the sample; 65% to 80% occur only once, and around 12% lies in the top ten. The sequencing input was peripheral blood. The receptors shown here come from a woman in her fifties or sixties with acute or convalescent COVID-19.

Only a few counts were recorded for this clone. The chain joins TRBV5-1 to TRBJ1-1, with D possibly TRBD1 on 5 matching bases. Germline V gives CDR1 SGHRS, CDR2 YFSETQ. V lost 6 bases, J lost 1 base, and 19 bases lay in between. The CDR3 covers 16 residues. DNA for the CDR3: TGCGCCAGCAAATCAGGGTATGGTATTAAGAACACTGAAGCTTTCTTT. Translated, it gives CASKSGYGIKNTEAFF. The full variable domain, in which reference TRBV5-1 and TRBJ1-1 provide the parts outside the CDR3, is KAGVTQTPRYLIKTRGQQVTLSCSPISGHRSVSWYQQTPGQGLQFLFEYFSETQRNKGNFPGRFSGRQFSNSRSEMNVSTLELGDSALYLCASKSGYGIKNTEAFFGQGTRLTVV.

Only one count was recorded for this clone. The V call is TRBV5-5, the J call TRBJ1-5, with TRBD1 identical over 8 bases. V lost 3 bases to trimming and J lost 7 bases; unmatched junction nucleotides: 3. The length of the CDR3 is 13 residues. Germline V gives CDR1 SGHKS, CDR2 YYEKEE (reference sequence). CDR3 loop: CASSWTGTQPQHF. The CDR3 bases are TGTGCCAGCAGCTGGACAGGGACGCAGCCCCAGCATTTT.

The chain recombines TRBV6-6 with TRBJ2-2, with 8 bases matching TRBD2. Germline trimming cut 5 bases from V and 6 bases from J; bases unmatched to any gene: 11. Germline lookup yields CDR1 MNHNY and CDR2 SVGAGI (reference sequence). This CDR3 has 16 amino acids. In DNA, the CDR3 is TGTGCCAGCAGTCGAAAACCCGCGGGGGGCGCCGGGGAGCTGTTTTTT. Translation gives CASSRKPAGGAGELFF.

The table lists this clone with a few counts. CDR3 sequence (DNA): TGTGCCAGCAGCTTGGCCGCTTGGGGAAGGGGAAATGAAAAACTGTTTTTT. This encodes CASSLAAWGRGNEKLFF. The chain is built from TRBV5-6 and TRBJ1-4; D might be TRBD1 (5 bases). Germline V gene lookup returns CDR1 SGHDT and CDR2 YYEEEE. This CDR3 spans 17 amino acids. The V gene lost 0 bases and the J gene lost 5 bases, with 17 bases spanning the gap.